A single sample gave rise to the 10 T cell receptor beta chains below, sequenced in a study of patients and donors after allogeneic stem cell transplantation. TCRdb fed the RT-PCR reads into MiXCR, producing one record per CDR3 protein. Of about 960,000 distinct CDR3 sequences in the sample, roughly 18% were seen once. Sequenced sample: blood, either unsorted or a sorted T cell fraction (not recorded which). Every receptor here comes from a human donor who was either an allogeneic HSCT recipient or a stem cell or donor lymphocyte infusion donor (not recorded which). It is not recorded whose cells these are; they may come from a transplant donor.

This sequence joins TRBV3-1 and TRBJ1-2; D gene unclear. The CDR3 length is 14 residues. Germline loops: CDR1 LGHDT, CDR2 YNNKEL (reference sequence). Trimming left V 1 base short and J 4 bases short, with 10 bases between. CDR3 in amino acids: CASSQVALSYGYTF. The CDR3 nucleotides read TGTGCCAGCAGCCAAGTAGCACTTAGCTATGGCTACACCTTC.

V usage is TRBV9 and J usage is TRBJ2-7; 7 bases map to TRBD1. Germline V CDR1 and CDR2: SGDLS, YYNGEE. The CDR3 runs to 14 residues. The trim removed 4 bases at V and 2 bases at J, leaving 6 bases unmatched. The CDR3 is CASSPGDRAYEQYF. CDR3 DNA sequence: TGTGCCAGCAGCCCCGGGGACAGAGCCTACGAGCAGTACTTC.

This clonotype showed up many times. The chain is built from TRBV29-1 and TRBJ2-1; tentative D call: TRBD2 (6 bases). V gave up 7 bases and J gave up 5 bases, with 18 bases separating them. The germline gives CDR1 SQVTM, CDR2 ANQGSEA. This CDR3 has 14 residues. The chain's CDR3 is CSAGDAGRNNEQFF. The CDR3 DNA reads TGCAGCGCCGGGGATGCGGGGAGAAACAATGAGCAGTTCTTC.

The chain has TRBV20-1 and TRBJ1-4; D gene uncertain. The V end lost 0 bases, the J end lost 0 bases, and 20 bases lay between the germline ends. Germline CDR1 and CDR2: DFQATT and SNEGSKA (reference sequence). CDR3 size: 19 residues. CDR3 bases: TGCAGTGCTAGAGATGTCGGCAGGCGTACCCCTGCAACTAATGAAAAACTGTTTTTT. Translated: CSARDVGRRTPATNEKLFF.

This clonotype was picked up many times. The rearrangement links TRBV6-5 to TRBJ1-1, with unresolved D. V was pared by 2 bases and J by 5 bases, with 12 bases between. CDR3 length: 14 amino acids. Germline V lookup: CDR1 MNHEY, CDR2 SVGAGI. The CDR3 region has the DNA TGTGCCAGCAGTTACGAGTCCACGGGGACTGAAGCTTTCTTT. This codes for CASSYESTGTEAFF.

The J gene is TRBJ2-3, the V gene TRBV7-3; TRBD2 matches at 10 bases. This CDR3 is 17 amino acids long. Germline V gives CDR1 SGHTA, CDR2 FQGTGA. V was clipped by 1 base and J by 5 bases; unmatched bases: 9. CDR3 in amino acids: CASSLNGAGGVRDTQYF. CDR3 bases: TGTGCCAGCAGCTTAAACGGAGCGGGAGGGGTAAGAGATACGCAGTATTTT.

The V gene is TRBV25-1, the J gene TRBJ2-1, with TRBD1 matching over 8 bases. There are 16 residues in the CDR3. Trimming took 3 bases from V and 7 from J; bases not matched to a gene: 11. Germline V gives CDR1 MGHDK, CDR2 SYGVNS. CDR3 sequence (DNA): TGTGCCAGCAGTGATGTTGGCAGGGGGCCGGCGAATGAGCAGTTCTTC. This codes for CASSDVGRGPANEQFF.

The V gene is TRBV6-1, the J gene TRBJ1-2, with D unresolved. Trimming cost V 8 bases and J 4 bases, with 14 bases left between them. The CDR3 is 13 residues long. Looked up from germline, CDR1 is MNHNS and CDR2 is SASEGT. The DNA of the CDR3 is TGTGCCAGCGGCTCAGGCATCCCCTATGGCTACACCTTC. Its protein product is CASGSGIPYGYTF.

The chain couples TRBV18 to TRBJ2-1; 7 bases line up with TRBD1. V shed 6 bases and J 4 bases; nucleotides not matched to a gene: 9. Germline CDR1 KGHSH, CDR2 LQKENI. The CDR3 consists of 15 residues. CDR3 coding DNA: TGTGCCAGCTCGAGTCGGACAGGAAATTACAATGAGCAGTTCTTC. Amino acid sequence: CASSSRTGNYNEQFF.

The chain has TRBV7-2 and TRBJ1-3; 7 positions agree with TRBD1. The germline V gene encodes CDR1 SGHTA and CDR2 FQGNSA. The CDR3 length is 17 residues. V lost 5 bases to trimming and J lost 1 base; unmatched junction nucleotides: 11. CDR3: CASSHRQGSLSGNTIYF. The CDR3 DNA reads TGTGCCAGCAGCCACCGACAGGGTAGTCTTTCTGGAAACACCATATATTTT.